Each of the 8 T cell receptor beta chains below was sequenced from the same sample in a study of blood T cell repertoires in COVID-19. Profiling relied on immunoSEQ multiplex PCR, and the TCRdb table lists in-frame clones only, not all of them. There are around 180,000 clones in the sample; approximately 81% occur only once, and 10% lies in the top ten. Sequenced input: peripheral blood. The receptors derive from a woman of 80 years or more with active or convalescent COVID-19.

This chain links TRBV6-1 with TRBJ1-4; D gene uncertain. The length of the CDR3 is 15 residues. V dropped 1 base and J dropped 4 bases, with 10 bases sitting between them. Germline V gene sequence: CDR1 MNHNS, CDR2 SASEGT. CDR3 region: CASSEDRSGNEKLFF. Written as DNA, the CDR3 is TGTGCCAGCAGTGAAGATCGGTCTGGTAATGAAAAACTGTTTTTT.

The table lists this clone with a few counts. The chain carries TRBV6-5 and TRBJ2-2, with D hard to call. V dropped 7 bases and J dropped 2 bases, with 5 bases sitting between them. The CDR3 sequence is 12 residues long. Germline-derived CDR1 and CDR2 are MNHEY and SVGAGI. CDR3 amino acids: CASNGNTGELFF. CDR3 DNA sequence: TGTGCCAGCAATGGCAACACCGGGGAGCTGTTTTTT.

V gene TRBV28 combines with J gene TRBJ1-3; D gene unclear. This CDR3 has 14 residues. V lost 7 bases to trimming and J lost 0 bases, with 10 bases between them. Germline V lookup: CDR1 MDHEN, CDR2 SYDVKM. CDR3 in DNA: TGTGCCAGCATTACCAGTGACTCTGGAAACACCATATATTTT. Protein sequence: CASITSDSGNTIYF. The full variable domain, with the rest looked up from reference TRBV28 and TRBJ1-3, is DVKVTQSSRYLVKRTGEKVFLECVQDMDHENMFWYRQDPGLGLRLIYFSYDVKMKEKGDIPEGYSVSREKKERFSLILESASTNQTSMYLCASITSDSGNTIYFGEGSWLTVV.

The CDR3 coding sequence is TGCGCCAGCACCTGGGGTATCGCAGGGGGCGTAAGCGAAAAACTGTTTTTT. Translation: CASTWGIAGGVSEKLFF. The rearrangement joins TRBV5-1 to TRBJ1-4, with 8 bases fitting TRBD1. Germline loops: CDR1 SGHRS, CDR2 YFSETQ. V lost 6 bases, J lost 8 bases, and 18 bases stayed unmatched. This CDR3 contains 17 residues.

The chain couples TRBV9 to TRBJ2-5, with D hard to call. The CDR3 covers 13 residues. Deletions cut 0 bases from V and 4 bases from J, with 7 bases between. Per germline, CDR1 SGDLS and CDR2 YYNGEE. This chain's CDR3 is CASSVDSGETQYF. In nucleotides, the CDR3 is TGTGCCAGCAGCGTAGATAGTGGAGAGACCCAGTACTTC.

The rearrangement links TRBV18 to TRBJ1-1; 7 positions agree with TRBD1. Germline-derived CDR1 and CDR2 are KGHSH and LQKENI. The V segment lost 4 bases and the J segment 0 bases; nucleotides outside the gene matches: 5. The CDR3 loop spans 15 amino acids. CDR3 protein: CASSRGGPMNTEAFF. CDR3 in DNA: TGTGCCAGCTCACGAGGGGGCCCCATGAACACTGAAGCTTTCTTT.

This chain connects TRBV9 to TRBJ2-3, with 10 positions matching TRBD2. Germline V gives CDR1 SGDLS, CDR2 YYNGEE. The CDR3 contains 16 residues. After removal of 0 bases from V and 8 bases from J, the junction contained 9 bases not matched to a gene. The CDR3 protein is CASSVASSGSIRTQYF. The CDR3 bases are TGTGCCAGCAGCGTAGCTTCTAGCGGGAGCATTCGTACGCAGTATTTT.

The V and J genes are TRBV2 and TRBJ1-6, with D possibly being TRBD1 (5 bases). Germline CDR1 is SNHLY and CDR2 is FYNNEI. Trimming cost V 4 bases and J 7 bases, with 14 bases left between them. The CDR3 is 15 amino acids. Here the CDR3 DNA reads TGTGCCAGCAGTGGGCAGGGACTGAAAAATTCACCCCTCCACTTT. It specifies CASSGQGLKNSPLHF.